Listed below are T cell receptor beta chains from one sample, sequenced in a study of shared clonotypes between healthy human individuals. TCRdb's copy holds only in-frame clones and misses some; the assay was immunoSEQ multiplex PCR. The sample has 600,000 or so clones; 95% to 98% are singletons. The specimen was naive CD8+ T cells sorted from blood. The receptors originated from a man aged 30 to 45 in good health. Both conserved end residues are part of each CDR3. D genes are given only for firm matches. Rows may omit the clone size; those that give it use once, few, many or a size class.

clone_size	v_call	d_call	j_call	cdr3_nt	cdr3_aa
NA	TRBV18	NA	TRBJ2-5	TGTGCCAGCTCACCGACCACAGGGGAGGAGGAAGAGACCCAGTACTTC	CASSPTTGEEEETQYF
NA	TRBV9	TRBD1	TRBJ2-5	TGTGCCAGCAGCGTAGCGGACAGGGGTCCGGCAGAGACCCAGTACTTC	CASSVADRGPAETQYF
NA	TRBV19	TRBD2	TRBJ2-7	TGTGCCAGTAGCACAGCGGGAGCCCCCTACGAGCAGTACTTC	CASSTAGAPYEQYF
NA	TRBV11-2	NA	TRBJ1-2	TGTGCCAGCAGCTTAGGACCAAACTATGGCTACACCTTC	CASSLGPNYGYTF
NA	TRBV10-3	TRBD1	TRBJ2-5	TGTGCCATCAGTCAATTAGGGGGCCCCCCAGAGACCCAGTACTTC	CAISQLGGPPETQYF
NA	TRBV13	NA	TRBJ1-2	TGTGCCAGCAGCTTAGGGACAACTAACTATGGCTACACCTTC	CASSLGTTNYGYTF
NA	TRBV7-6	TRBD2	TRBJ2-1	TGTGCCAGCAGCGTTAGCGGGTACTACAATGAGCAGTTCTTC	CASSVSGYYNEQFF
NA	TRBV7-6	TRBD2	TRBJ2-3	TGTGCCAGCAGCTCCTGGGGGACTAGCAGTAACACAGATACGCAGTATTTT	CASSSWGTSSNTDTQYF
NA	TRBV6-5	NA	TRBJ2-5	TGTGCCAGCAGTTACTCTATCCCAGCCGGCCAAGAGACCCAGTACTTC	CASSYSIPAGQETQYF
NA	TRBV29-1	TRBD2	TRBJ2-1	TGCAGCGTTCTGACTAGCCCTCCAGAGCAGTTCTTC	CSVLTSPPEQFF
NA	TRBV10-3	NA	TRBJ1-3	TGTGCCATCAGTCCAGACATGGCCCCTGGAAACACCATATATTTT	CAISPDMAPGNTIYF
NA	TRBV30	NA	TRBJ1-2	TGTGCCTGGAGGCCGAGGGGAGGAGCTAACTATGGCTACACCTTC	CAWRPRGGANYGYTF
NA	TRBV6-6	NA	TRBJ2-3	TGTGCCAGCAGTTACTCCTGGGCAGATACGCAGTATTTT	CASSYSWADTQYF
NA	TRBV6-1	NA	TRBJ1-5	TGTGCCAGTCAGGCGGGCAATCAGCCCCAGCATTTT	CASQAGNQPQHF
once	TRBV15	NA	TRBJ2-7	TGTGCCACCAGCAGAGGCATGAAGGGCTCATCCTACGAGCAGTACTTC	CATSRGMKGSSYEQYF
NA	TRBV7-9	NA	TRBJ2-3	TGTGCCAGCAGCTTAGTACAGGGAGGGACAGATACGCAGTATTTT	CASSLVQGGTDTQYF
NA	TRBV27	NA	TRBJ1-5	TGTGCCAGCAGTTACAGTGGTCCCAATCAGCCCCAGCATTTT	CASSYSGPNQPQHF
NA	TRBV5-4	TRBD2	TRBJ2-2	TGTGCCACCTCGGGCCGGGAGGGCTCCGGGGAGCTGTTTTTT	CATSGREGSGELFF
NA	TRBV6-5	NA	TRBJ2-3	TGTGCCAGCAGTTACTCGAACGGGGGACCAGGAGATACGCAGTATTTT	CASSYSNGGPGDTQYF
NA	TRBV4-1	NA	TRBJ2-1	TGCGCCAGCAGCCAAGCCCCCGGGGGTGATGAGCAGTTCTTC	CASSQAPGGDEQFF
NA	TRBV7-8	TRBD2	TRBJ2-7	TGTGCCAGCAGCTTAGAGACTAGCGGGAGTTACGAGCAGTACTTC	CASSLETSGSYEQYF
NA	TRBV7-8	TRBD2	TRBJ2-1	TGTGCCAGCAGCGCTTACCGAGACACTAGCGGGGTAAACAATGAGCAGTTCTTC	CASSAYRDTSGVNNEQFF
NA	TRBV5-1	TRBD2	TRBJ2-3	TGCGCCAGCAGCTCCTTAGCGGGAGGGCTTGTAGATACGCAGTATTTT	CASSSLAGGLVDTQYF
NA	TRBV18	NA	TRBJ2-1	TGTGCCAGCTCACCACGTCGGACCTCCTACAATGAGCAGTTCTTC	CASSPRRTSYNEQFF
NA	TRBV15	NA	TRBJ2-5	TGTGCCACCAGCCCAGAGCTACAAGAGACCCAGTACTTC	CATSPELQETQYF
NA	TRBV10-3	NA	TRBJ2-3	TGTGCCATCACGGTCGGCCTAAGCACAGATACGCAGTATTTT	CAITVGLSTDTQYF
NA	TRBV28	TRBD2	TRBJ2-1	TGTGCCAGCAGTCAAGGGACTAGCGGGAGACTGGGCGATGAGCAGTTCTTC	CASSQGTSGRLGDEQFF
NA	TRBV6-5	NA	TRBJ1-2	TGTGCCAGCAGTTACGGATCCGGGACACACTATGGCTACACCTTC	CASSYGSGTHYGYTF
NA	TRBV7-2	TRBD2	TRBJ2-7	TGTGCCAGCAGCTTGGGACTAGCGGGGATGTACGAGCAGTACTTC	CASSLGLAGMYEQYF
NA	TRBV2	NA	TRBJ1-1	TGTGCCAGCAGTGACGGGGGTAACACTGAAGCTTTCTTT	CASSDGGNTEAFF
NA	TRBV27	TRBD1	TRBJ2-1	TGTGCCAGCAGTTTATCCCGACAGGGGGCAAATGAGCAGTTCTTC	CASSLSRQGANEQFF
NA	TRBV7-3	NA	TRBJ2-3	TGTGCCAGCAGCTTAGCACCGATAGGAGGGGGTAGCACAGATACGCAGTATTTT	CASSLAPIGGGSTDTQYF
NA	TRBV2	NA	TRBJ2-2	TGTGCCACCGTGGGGGATAGCGGGAACACCGGGGAGCTGTTTTTT	CATVGDSGNTGELFF
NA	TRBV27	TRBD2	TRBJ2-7	TGTGCCAGCAGTTTTAGCCTAGCGGGCGAGCAGTACTTC	CASSFSLAGEQYF